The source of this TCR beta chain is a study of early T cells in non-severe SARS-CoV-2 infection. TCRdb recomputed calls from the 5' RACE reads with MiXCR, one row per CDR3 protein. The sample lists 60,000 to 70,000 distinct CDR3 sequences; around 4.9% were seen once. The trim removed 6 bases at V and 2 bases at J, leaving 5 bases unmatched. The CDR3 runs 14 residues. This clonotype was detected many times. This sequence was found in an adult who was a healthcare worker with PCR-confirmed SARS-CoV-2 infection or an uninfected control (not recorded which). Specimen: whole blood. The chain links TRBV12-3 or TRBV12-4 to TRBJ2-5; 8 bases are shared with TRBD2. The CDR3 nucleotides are TGTGCCAGCAGCCGGGGACTAGATCAAGAGACCCAGTACTTC. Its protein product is CASSRGLDQETQYF.